The subject of this entry is one TCR beta chain. The antigen is undetermined. These data originate in a study of T cell responses to AZD1222 COVID-19 vaccine. Profiled with immunoSEQ multiplex PCR; TCRdb holds only in-frame clones, not every one. The sample includes some 67,000 clones, roughly 80% of them seen just once. V was shortened by 1 base and J by 8 bases, with 11 bases between the two germline ends. The CDR3 extends over 13 amino acids. Germline lookup yields CDR1 SGHTA and CDR2 FQGNSA. Study results and caveats: Seropositive at baseline were only a handful of AZD1222 recipients. Once two AZD1222 doses were given, Spike-specific TCR breadth and depth went up.

The V and J genes are TRBV7-2 and TRBJ1-2, with D possibly TRBD1 on 5 matching bases. The material sequenced was peripheral blood, taken 28 days after the second AZD1222 dose. This receptor was identified in an adult who received the AZD1222 COVID-19 vaccine. DNA for the CDR3: TGTGCCAGCAGCTTAGAGACAGTATTAGGCTACACCTTC. This encodes CASSLETVLGYTF. The full variable domain, its missing parts supplied by reference TRBV7-2 and TRBJ1-2, is GAGVSQSPSNKVTEKGKDVELRCDPISGHTALYWYRQSLGQGLEFLIYFQGNSAPDKSGLPSDRFSAERTGGSVSTLTIQRTQQEDSAVYLCASSLETVLGYTFGSGTRLTVV.